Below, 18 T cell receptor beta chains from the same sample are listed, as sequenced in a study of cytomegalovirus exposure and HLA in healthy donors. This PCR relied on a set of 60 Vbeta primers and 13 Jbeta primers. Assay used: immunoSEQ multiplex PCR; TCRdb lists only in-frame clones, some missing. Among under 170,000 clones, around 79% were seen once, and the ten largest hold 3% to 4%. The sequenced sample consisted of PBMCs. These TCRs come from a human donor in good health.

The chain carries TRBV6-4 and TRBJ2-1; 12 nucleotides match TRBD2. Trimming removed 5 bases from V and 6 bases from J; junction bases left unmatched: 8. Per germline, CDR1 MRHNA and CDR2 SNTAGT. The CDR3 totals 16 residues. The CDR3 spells CASSLLAGGRANEQFF. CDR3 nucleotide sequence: TGTGCCAGCAGTCTCCTAGCGGGAGGGAGGGCCAATGAGCAGTTCTTC.

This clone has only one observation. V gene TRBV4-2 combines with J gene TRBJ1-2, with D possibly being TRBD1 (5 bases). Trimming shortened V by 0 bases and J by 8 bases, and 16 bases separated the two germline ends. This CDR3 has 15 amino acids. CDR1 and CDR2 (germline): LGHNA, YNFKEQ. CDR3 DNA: TGTGCCAGCAGCCAAGAGGCGAGGGCCGGGGGAGGCTACACCTTC. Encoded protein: CASSQEARAGGGYTF.

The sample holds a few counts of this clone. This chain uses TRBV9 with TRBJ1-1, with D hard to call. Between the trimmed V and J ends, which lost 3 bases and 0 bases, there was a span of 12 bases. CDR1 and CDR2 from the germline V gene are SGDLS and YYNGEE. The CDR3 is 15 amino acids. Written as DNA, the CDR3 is TGTGCCAGCAGCGGGTCTGGTGTAGTGAACACTGAAGCTTTCTTT. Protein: CASSGSGVVNTEAFF.

CDR3: CASSYSGQYEQYF. In DNA, the CDR3 is TGTGCCAGCAGTTACTCGGGACAGTACGAGCAGTACTTC. This chain connects TRBV6-5 to TRBJ2-7; TRBD1 matches 7 bases. V lost 0 bases to trimming and J lost 4 bases; unmatched junction nucleotides: 0. CDR3 length: 13 amino acids. Germline V gene data show CDR1 as MNHEY and CDR2 as SVGAGI.

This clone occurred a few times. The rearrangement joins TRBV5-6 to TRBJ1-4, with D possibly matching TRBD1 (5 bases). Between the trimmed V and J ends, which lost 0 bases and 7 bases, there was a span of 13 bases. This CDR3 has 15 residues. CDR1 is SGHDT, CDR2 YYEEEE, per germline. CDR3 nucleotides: TGTGCCAGCAGCTTGGCTGCCAGGGAGGGTGAAAAACTGTTTTTT. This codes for CASSLAAREGEKLFF.

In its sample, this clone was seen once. The CDR3 region has the DNA TGTGCCAGCAGTTTGATCAGGGCTGGTGAGCAGTTCTTC. Its protein is CASSLIRAGEQFF. The V and J genes are TRBV27 and TRBJ2-1; maybe TRBD1 (5 bases). Looked up from germline, CDR1 is MNHEY and CDR2 is SMNVEV (reference sequence). Trimming removed 3 bases from V and 9 bases from J, with 12 bases in between. The CDR3 spans 13 residues.

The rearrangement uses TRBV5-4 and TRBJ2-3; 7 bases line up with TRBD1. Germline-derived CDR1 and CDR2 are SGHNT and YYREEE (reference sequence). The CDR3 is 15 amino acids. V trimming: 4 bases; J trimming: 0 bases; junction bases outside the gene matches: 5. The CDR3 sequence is CASSPGTASTDTQYF. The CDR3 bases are TGTGCCAGCAGCCCAGGGACAGCTAGCACAGATACGCAGTATTTT.

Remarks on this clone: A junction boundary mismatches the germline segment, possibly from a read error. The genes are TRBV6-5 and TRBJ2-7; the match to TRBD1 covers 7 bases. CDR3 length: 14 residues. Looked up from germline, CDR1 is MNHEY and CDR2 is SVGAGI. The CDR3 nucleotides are TGTACCAGCAGTGTACGACAGGGAGTGAGGGAGCAGTACTTC. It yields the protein CTSSVRQGVREQYF.

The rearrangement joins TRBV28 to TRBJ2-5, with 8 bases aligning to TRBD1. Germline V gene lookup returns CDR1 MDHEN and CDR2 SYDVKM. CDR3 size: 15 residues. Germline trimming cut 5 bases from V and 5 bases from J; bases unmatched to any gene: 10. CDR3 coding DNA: TGTGCCAGCAGTCACAGGGGGAGTCTGAGTGAGACCCAGTACTTC. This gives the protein CASSHRGSLSETQYF.

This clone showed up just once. The CDR3 DNA follows: TGTGCCAGCAGCTTGGGACTAGTGGACACCGGGGAGCTGTTTTTT. Its translation: CASSLGLVDTGELFF. The genes are TRBV5-4 and TRBJ2-2; the D gene is possibly TRBD2 (6 bases). CDR1 SGHNT and CDR2 YYREEE come from the germline V gene (reference sequence). The CDR3 has 15 amino acids. Trimming stripped 0 bases from V and 3 bases from J, with 9 bases between. The whole variable domain, remainder taken from reference TRBV5-4 and TRBJ2-2, is ETGVTQSPTHLIKTRGQQVTLRCSSQSGHNTVSWYQQALGQGPQFIFQYYREEENGRGNFPPRFSGLQFPNYSSELNVNALELDDSALYLCASSLGLVDTGELFFGEGSRLTVL.

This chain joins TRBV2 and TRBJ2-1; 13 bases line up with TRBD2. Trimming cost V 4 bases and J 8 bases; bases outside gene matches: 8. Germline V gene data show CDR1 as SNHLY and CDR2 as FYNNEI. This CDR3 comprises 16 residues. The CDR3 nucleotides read TGTGCCAGCAGTGGTGGGGGGACTAGCGGGATCGATGAGCAGTTCTTC. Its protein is CASSGGGTSGIDEQFF.

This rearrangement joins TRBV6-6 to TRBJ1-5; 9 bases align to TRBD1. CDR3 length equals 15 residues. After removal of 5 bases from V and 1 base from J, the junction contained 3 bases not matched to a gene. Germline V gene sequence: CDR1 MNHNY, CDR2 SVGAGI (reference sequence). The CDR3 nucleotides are TGTGCCAGCAGTGCACAGGGGGCGAGCAATCAGCCCCAGCATTTT. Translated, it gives CASSAQGASNQPQHF.

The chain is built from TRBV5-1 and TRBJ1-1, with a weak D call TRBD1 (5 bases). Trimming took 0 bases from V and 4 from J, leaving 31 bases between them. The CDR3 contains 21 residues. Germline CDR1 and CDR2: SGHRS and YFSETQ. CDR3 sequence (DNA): TGCGCCAGCAGCTTGGGATCAGGGCGACCTAACCTCCATCGACTCGGCACTGAAGCTTTCTTT. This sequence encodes CASSLGSGRPNLHRLGTEAFF.

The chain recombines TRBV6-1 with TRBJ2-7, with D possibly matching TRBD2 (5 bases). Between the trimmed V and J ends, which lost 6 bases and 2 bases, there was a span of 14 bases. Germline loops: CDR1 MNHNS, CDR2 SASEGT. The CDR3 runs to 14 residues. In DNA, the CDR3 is TGTGCCAGCAGGCGAGCGGATGGGGCCTACGAGCAGTACTTC. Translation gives CASRRADGAYEQYF.

The CDR3 loop is CASSQSRGASTYEQYF. For the CDR3, the DNA is TGCGCCAGCAGCCAGTCCCGGGGGGCTAGTACCTACGAGCAGTACTTC. V and J are TRBV4-1 and TRBJ2-7; perhaps TRBD2 as D (7 bases). V dropped 3 bases and J dropped 2 bases, with 17 bases sitting between them. The CDR3 sequence is 16 residues long. The germline CDR1 and CDR2 sequences are MGHRA and YSYEKL.

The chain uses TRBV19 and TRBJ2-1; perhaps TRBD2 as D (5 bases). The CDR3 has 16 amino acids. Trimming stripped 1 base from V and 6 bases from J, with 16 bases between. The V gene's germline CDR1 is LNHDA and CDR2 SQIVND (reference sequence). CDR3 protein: CASSIGGGLAPNEQFF. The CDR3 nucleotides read TGTGCCAGTAGTATAGGAGGCGGGCTAGCTCCCAATGAGCAGTTCTTC.

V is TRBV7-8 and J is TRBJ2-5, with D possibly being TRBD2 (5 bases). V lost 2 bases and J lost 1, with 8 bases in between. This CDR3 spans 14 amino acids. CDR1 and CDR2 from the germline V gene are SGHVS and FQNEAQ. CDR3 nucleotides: TGTGCCAGCAGCTTACGGGGAGCCCAAGAGACCCAGTACTTC. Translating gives CASSLRGAQETQYF.

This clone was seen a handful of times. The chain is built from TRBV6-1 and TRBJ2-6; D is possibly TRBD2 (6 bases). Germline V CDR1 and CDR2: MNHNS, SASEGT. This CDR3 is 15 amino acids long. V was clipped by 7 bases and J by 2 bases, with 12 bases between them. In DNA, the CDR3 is TGTGCCAGCACGAGGGAGGAGGCTGGGGCCAACGTCCTGACTTTC. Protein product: CASTREEAGANVLTF.